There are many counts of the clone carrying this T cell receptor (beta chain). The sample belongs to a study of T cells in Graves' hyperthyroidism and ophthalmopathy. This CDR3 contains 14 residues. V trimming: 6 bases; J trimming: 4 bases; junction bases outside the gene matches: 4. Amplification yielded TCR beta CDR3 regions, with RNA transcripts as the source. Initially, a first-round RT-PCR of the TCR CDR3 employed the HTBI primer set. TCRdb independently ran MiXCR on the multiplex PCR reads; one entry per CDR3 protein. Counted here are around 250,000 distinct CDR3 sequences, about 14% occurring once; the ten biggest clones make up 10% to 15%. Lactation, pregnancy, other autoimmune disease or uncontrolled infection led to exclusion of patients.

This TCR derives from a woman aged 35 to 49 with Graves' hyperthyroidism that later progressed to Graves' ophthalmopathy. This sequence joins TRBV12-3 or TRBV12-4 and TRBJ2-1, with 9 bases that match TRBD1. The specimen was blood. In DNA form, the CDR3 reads TGTGCCAGCAGAAGGGACAGGGAATACAATGAGCAGTTCTTC. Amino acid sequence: CASRRDREYNEQFF.